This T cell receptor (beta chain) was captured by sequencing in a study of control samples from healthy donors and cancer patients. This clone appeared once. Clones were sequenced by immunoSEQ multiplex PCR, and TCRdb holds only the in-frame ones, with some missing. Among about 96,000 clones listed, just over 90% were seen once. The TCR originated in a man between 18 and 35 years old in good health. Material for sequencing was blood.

The chain's CDR3 is CASSVATGLAVAEQFF. Written as DNA, the CDR3 is TGTGCCAGCAGCGTAGCTACGGGACTAGCGGTGGCTGAGCAGTTCTTC. This chain uses TRBV9 with TRBJ2-1; 11 bases match TRBD2. There are 16 residues in the CDR3. The V segment lost 0 bases and the J segment 9 bases; nucleotides outside the gene matches: 8. Germline V CDR1 and CDR2: SGDLS, YYNGEE.